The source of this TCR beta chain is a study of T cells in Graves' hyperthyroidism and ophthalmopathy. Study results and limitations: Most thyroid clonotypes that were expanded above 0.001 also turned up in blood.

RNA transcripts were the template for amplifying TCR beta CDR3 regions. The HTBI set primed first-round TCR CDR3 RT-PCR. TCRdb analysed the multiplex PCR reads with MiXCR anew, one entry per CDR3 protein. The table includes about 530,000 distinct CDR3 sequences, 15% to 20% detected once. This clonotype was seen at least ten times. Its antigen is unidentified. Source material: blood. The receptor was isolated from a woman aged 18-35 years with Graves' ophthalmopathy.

As DNA, the CDR3 is TGTGCCAGCCAGGAGGAGGTAGCGGGGAGCACAGATACGCAGTATTTT. This codes for CASQEEVAGSTDTQYF. This chain links TRBV12-3 or TRBV12-4 with TRBJ2-3; 8 nucleotides agree with TRBD2. V shed 8 bases, J shed 0 bases, and the junction held 10 bases outside the gene matches. The CDR3 runs 16 residues.